The 13 T cell receptor beta chains given below trace back to one sample, sequenced in a study of blood T cell repertoires in COVID-19. Generated by immunoSEQ multiplex PCR, the TCRdb table keeps only in-frame clones and is missing some. The sample holds under 200,000 clones, 70% to 90% seen once. The sequenced sample consisted of peripheral blood. These receptors all come from a woman aged 80 or older with COVID-19, enrolled during active disease.

The chain couples TRBV6-4 to TRBJ2-7; tentative D call: TRBD2 (5 bases). V lost 9 bases and J 5 bases, leaving 20 bases between the germline ends. Germline values: CDR1 MRHNA, CDR2 SNTAGT. This CDR3 has 14 residues. The CDR3 loop is CASRPGLFLDEQYF. CDR3 DNA sequence: TGTGCCAGTCGGCCGGGATTGTTCCTAGACGAGCAGTACTTC.

The table lists this clone with a few counts. The chain is built from TRBV28 and TRBJ2-2; D call uncertain. The CDR3 has 12 residues. CDR1 is MDHEN and CDR2 is SYDVKM in the germline V gene. Trimming took 4 bases from V and 7 from J, leaving 7 bases between them. The CDR3 reads CASSSAYGELFF. The CDR3 DNA reads TGTGCCAGCAGTTCAGCGTACGGGGAGCTGTTTTTT.

V and J are TRBV18 and TRBJ2-7, with TRBD2 matching 8 bases. Germline trimming cut 1 base from V and 4 bases from J; bases unmatched to any gene: 0. Germline V lookup: CDR1 KGHSH, CDR2 LQKENI. The CDR3 is made up of 13 amino acids. The CDR3 bases are TGTGCCAGCTCACCACAGCGGGAGTACGAGCAGTACTTC. This sequence encodes CASSPQREYEQYF.

V usage is TRBV10-3 and J usage is TRBJ1-6, with 7 bases fitting TRBD1. Germline V lookup: CDR1 ENHRY, CDR2 SYGVKD. The CDR3 is 14 residues long. V dropped 4 bases and J dropped 5; count of bases not matched to a gene: 2. CDR3 sequence reads: CAISGGTDNSPLHF. CDR3 nucleotides: TGTGCCATCAGTGGGGGGACAGATAATTCACCCCTCCACTTT.

This sequence joins TRBV20-1 and TRBJ2-1; no firm D call. V lost 2 bases and J 10 bases, leaving 6 bases between the germline ends. CDR3 length: 10 residues. CDR1 DFQATT and CDR2 SNEGSKA come from the germline V gene (reference sequence). CDR3 nucleotide sequence: TGCAGTGCTAGACCCTTAGAGCAGTTCTTC. Its protein is CSARPLEQFF.

The rearrangement links TRBV5-6 to TRBJ1-5; D uncertain. Germline CDR1 SGHDT, CDR2 YYEEEE. CDR3 length: 13 residues. V dropped 4 bases and J dropped 9 bases, with 14 bases sitting between them. Here the CDR3 reads CASSPARGGPQHF. DNA of the CDR3: TGTGCCAGCAGCCCGGCCCGGGGAGGGCCCCAGCATTTT.

In this sample, this clone turned up once. CDR3 residues: CAWSSGFGEKLFF. CDR3 nucleotide sequence: TGTGCCTGGTCTTCGGGTTTCGGTGAAAAACTGTTTTTT. The rearrangement uses TRBV30 and TRBJ1-4; no firm D call. From germline, CDR1 is GTSNPN and CDR2 SVGIG (reference sequence). The CDR3 sequence is 13 residues long. Trimming stripped 5 bases from V and 7 bases from J, with 14 bases between.

This chain joins TRBV12-3 or TRBV12-4 and TRBJ2-1; the D gene is possibly TRBD2 (5 bases). This CDR3 is built from 13 residues. V was clipped by 3 bases and J by 3 bases, with 6 bases between them. The CDR3 reads CASSFGVYNEQFF. The CDR3 region has the DNA TGTGCCAGCAGTTTCGGGGTCTACAATGAGCAGTTCTTC.

The chain is built from TRBV5-1 and TRBJ2-3; D not resolved. The ends were cut back, 2 bases at V and 6 bases at J, with 10 bases in the middle. The CDR3 totals 13 residues. The germline V gene has CDR1 SGHRS and CDR2 YFSETQ. CDR3 amino acids: CASSFDSLDTQYF. As DNA, the CDR3 is TGCGCCAGCAGCTTCGATAGCTTGGATACGCAGTATTTT. Full variable domain (rest looked up from reference TRBV5-1 and TRBJ2-3): KAGVTQTPRYLIKTRGQQVTLSCSPISGHRSVSWYQQTPGQGLQFLFEYFSETQRNKGNFPGRFSGRQFSNSRSEMNVSTLELGDSALYLCASSFDSLDTQYFGPGTRLTVL.

The rearrangement joins TRBV4-1 to TRBJ2-5; D possibly corresponds to TRBD1 (5 bases). CDR1 is MGHRA and CDR2 is YSYEKL in the germline V gene. The germline V and J ends were trimmed by 0 bases and 4 bases, with 9 bases remaining between them. This CDR3 comprises 14 residues. CDR3 nucleotide sequence: TGCGCCAGCAGCCAAGAGTCAAGGGGAGAGACCCAGTACTTC. Its protein is CASSQESRGETQYF.

This clone was seen a handful of times. This chain links TRBV6-2 or TRBV6-3 with TRBJ2-1; 9 nucleotides agree with TRBD2. The CDR3 contains 16 residues. V shed 5 bases and J 8 bases; nucleotides not matched to a gene: 13. The V gene's germline CDR1 is MNHEY and CDR2 SVGEGT. In nucleotides, the CDR3 is TGTGCCAGCAGTCTTACACTGGGACTAGCAGGCTATGAGCAGTTCTTC. Protein sequence: CASSLTLGLAGYEQFF.

The J gene is TRBJ2-7, the V gene TRBV5-6, with 9 nucleotides matching TRBD1. The CDR3 is 13 residues long. Looked up from germline, CDR1 is SGHDT and CDR2 is YYEEEE. V trimming: 4 bases; J trimming: 6 bases; junction bases outside the gene matches: 5. The CDR3 DNA follows: TGTGCCAGCAGCCGGACAGGGGCGTTCGAGCAGTACTTC. It specifies CASSRTGAFEQYF.

This clone appeared once. The chain joins TRBV9 to TRBJ2-7, with 9 bases lining up with TRBD2. The CDR3 has 15 amino acids. The germline gives CDR1 SGDLS, CDR2 YYNGEE. V lost 4 bases to trimming and J lost 6 bases; unmatched junction nucleotides: 11. CDR3 amino acids: CASSRTGTSLVEQYF. Here the CDR3 DNA reads TGTGCCAGCAGCAGAACCGGGACTAGCTTGGTCGAGCAGTACTTC.